The clone carrying this TCR beta chain was counted between two and nine times. The sample is drawn from a study of response to subunit inactivated influenza vaccine. TCRdb re-called the RT-PCR reads through MiXCR, storing one row per CDR3 protein. The sample holds 630,000 or so distinct CDR3 sequences; about a sixth are singletons and the top ten take around a tenth. The sample here was PBMCs from blood, taken less than 13 days after vaccination. The TCR originated in a man aged 50 to 60 who received an inactivated influenza vaccine.

In DNA form, the CDR3 reads TGTGCCAGCAGCTTATCCGGGACAGGGCGCCATGTAGGAAACGAGCAGTACTTC. Amino acids: CASSLSGTGRHVGNEQYF. The chain carries TRBV11-1 and TRBJ2-7; 9 nucleotides match TRBD1. The CDR3 covers 18 residues. Germline V CDR1 and CDR2: SGHAT, FQDESV (reference sequence). V lost 2 bases, J lost 5 bases, and 16 bases stayed unmatched.